The rows below give T cell receptor beta chains drawn from one sample of a study of cytomegalovirus exposure and HLA in healthy donors. This table comes from immunoSEQ multiplex PCR, and its TCRdb copy is limited to in-frame clones, with some not included. Of around 150,000 clones listed, 79% are singletons. The sequenced sample consisted of PBMCs. The receptors shown here come from a man aged 50 to 59 in good health and CMV-seropositive. CDR3s include the opening cysteine and the closing phenylalanine or tryptophan. A D gene is named only where the DNA matches it firmly. The size field is filled for only some rows; it gives once, few, many or a size class.

>TRBD2|TRBV5-1|TRBJ2-7|.
CASSGSSSYEQYF
TGCGCCAGTAGCGGGAGCAGCTCCTACGAGCAGTACTTC
>TRBD1|TRBV7-9|TRBJ1-2|.
CASSSGQGAGYGYTF
TGTGCCAGCAGCTCCGGCCAGGGGGCGGGGTATGGCTACACCTTC
>TRBD2|TRBV2|TRBJ2-1|.
CASRREDNEQFF
TGTGCCTCTCGGCGGGAGGACAATGAGCAGTTCTTC
>.|TRBV11-2|TRBJ2-7|.
CASSLITGPYGQYF
TGTGCCAGCAGCTTAATCACAGGGCCCTACGGGCAGTACTTC
>TRBD1|TRBV11-3|TRBJ1-6|few
CASSPWTGSSYNSPLHF
TGTGCCAGCAGCCCATGGACAGGGAGCTCCTATAATTCACCCCTCCACTTT
>.|TRBV27|TRBJ2-7|.
CATRSYLAGRVNEQYF
TGTGCCACCAGGTCCTATCTTGCGGGCCGGGTAAACGAGCAGTACTTC
>.|TRBV10-3|TRBJ1-2|.
CASGGQNYGYTF
TGTGCCTCGGGAGGACAGAACTATGGCTACACCTTC
>TRBD2|TRBV6-1|TRBJ2-7|.
CASREVPTSAYYEQYF
TGTGCCAGCAGAGAAGTCCCAACTAGCGCGTACTACGAGCAGTACTTC
>TRBD2|TRBV5-1|TRBJ2-7|.
CASSWTSQSYEQYF
TGCGCCAGCAGCTGGACTAGTCAGTCCTACGAGCAGTACTTC
>TRBD1|TRBV6-1|TRBJ2-2|.
CASSAQPGQAGELFF
TGTGCCAGCAGTGCCCAGCCCGGACAGGCCGGGGAGCTGTTTTTT
>TRBD2|TRBV2|TRBJ2-3|.
CASSGTSGSTDTQYF
TGTGCCAGCAGTGGGACTAGCGGAAGCACAGATACGCAGTATTTT
>TRBD1|TRBV5-1|TRBJ1-5|.
CASSPTGESNQPQHF
TGCGCCAGCAGTCCAACAGGGGAGAGCAATCAGCCCCAGCATTTT
>TRBD1|TRBV2|TRBJ2-2|.
CATSSETGVTGELFF
TGTGCCACCTCGAGTGAGACAGGGGTCACCGGGGAGCTGTTTTTT
>.|TRBV4-2|TRBJ2-5|.
CASSQELIGETQYF
TGTGCCAGCAGCCAAGAACTCATCGGAGAGACCCAGTACTTC
>TRBD2|TRBV5-1|TRBJ2-7|.
CASSLRGTSGEQYF
TGCGCCAGCAGCTTGCGCGGGACTAGCGGGGAGCAGTACTTC
>TRBD2|TRBV6-5|TRBJ2-7|.
CASSYTGTSGLGAQYF
TGTGCCAGCAGTTATACCGGGACTAGCGGGCTGGGAGCGCAGTACTTC
>.|TRBV9|TRBJ2-3|.
CASRPRGTDTQYF
TGTGCCAGCAGGCCGCGGGGCACAGATACGCAGTATTTT
>TRBD2|TRBV7-9|TRBJ2-1|.
CASSGSGRANNEQFF
TGTGCCAGCAGCGGTAGCGGGAGGGCAAATAATGAGCAGTTCTTC
>TRBD1|TRBV18|TRBJ1-5|.
CASSLGQSNQPQHF
TGTGCCAGCTCACTGGGACAGTCCAATCAGCCCCAGCATTTT
>TRBD1|TRBV9|TRBJ2-7|.
CASSVGGQGSYEQYF
TGTGCCAGCAGCGTGGGAGGACAGGGTTCCTACGAGCAGTACTTC
>TRBD2|TRBV4-1|TRBJ2-3|.
CASSQLAGGGDTQYF
TGCGCCAGCAGCCAATTAGCGGGAGGTGGTGATACGCAGTATTTT
>.|TRBV28|TRBJ1-1|once
CASSLGQREAFF
TGTGCCAGCAGTTTAGGTCAGCGTGAAGCTTTCTTT
>.|TRBV6-6|TRBJ2-7|.
CASSYSEGLYEQYF
TGTGCCAGCAGTTACTCGGAGGGCCTCTACGAGCAGTACTTC
>TRBD1|TRBV2|TRBJ1-5|few
CASSEWDRDRQPQHF
TGTGCCAGCAGTGAATGGGACAGGGACCGTCAGCCCCAGCATTTT
>.|TRBV10-1|TRBJ1-1|.
CASSPSRYTEAFF
TGCGCCAGCAGCCCTAGCCGATACACTGAAGCTTTCTTT
>TRBD1|TRBV7-8|TRBJ2-2|few
CASAATGDVTGELFF
TGTGCCAGCGCAGCGACAGGGGATGTTACCGGGGAGCTGTTTTTT
>TRBD1|TRBV4-2|TRBJ1-1|.
CASSQSPGQGDTEAFF
TGTGCCAGCAGCCAGTCACCGGGACAGGGGGACACTGAAGCTTTCTTT
>.|TRBV6-5|TRBJ1-5|.
CASRLDGNQPQHF
TGTGCCAGCAGACTCGACGGGAATCAGCCCCAGCATTTT
>.|TRBV7-9|TRBJ2-5|.
CASSPTGVQETQYF
TGTGCCAGCAGCCCTACCGGGGTCCAAGAGACCCAGTACTTC
>TRBD2|TRBV7-9|TRBJ2-7|.
CARGAAGGAYEQYF
TGTGCCAGGGGGGCAGCGGGAGGAGCTTACGAGCAGTACTTC
>TRBD1|TRBV5-1|TRBJ2-7|.
CASSLAVGQGAREQYF
TGCGCCAGCAGCTTGGCCGTGGGACAGGGGGCGCGGGAGCAGTACTTC
>TRBD1|TRBV19|TRBJ1-2|.
CASRGNRGGGYTF
TGTGCCAGTAGAGGGAACAGGGGAGGCGGCTACACCTTC
>TRBD1|TRBV28|TRBJ2-3|.
CASSWRQGYTDTQYF
TGTGCCAGCAGTTGGAGACAGGGATACACAGATACGCAGTATTTT
>.|TRBV18|TRBJ1-3|once
CASSPLQGAGNTIYF
TGTGCCAGCTCACCACTTCAGGGCGCTGGAAACACCATATATTTT
>.|TRBV19|TRBJ2-7|.
CASSPAPETGRYEQYF
TGTGCCAGTAGCCCTGCCCCGGAGACAGGGAGGTACGAGCAGTACTTC
>TRBD1|TRBV18|TRBJ1-4|.
CASSPDQGASEKLFF
TGTGCCAGCTCACCCGATCAGGGGGCGTCTGAAAAACTGTTTTTT
>TRBD1|TRBV5-4|TRBJ1-5|.
CASSNRGSNQPQHF
TGTGCCAGCAGCAACAGGGGTAGCAATCAGCCCCAGCATTTT
>TRBD2|TRBV5-1|TRBJ2-5|.
CASSRLAGWQETQYF
TGCGCCAGCAGTCGACTAGCGGGATGGCAAGAGACCCAGTACTTC
>TRBD2|TRBV5-1|TRBJ2-1|.
CASSQLAGDYNEQFF
TGCGCCAGCAGCCAACTAGCGGGAGATTACAATGAGCAGTTCTTC
>.|TRBV7-9|TRBJ1-5|.
CSSSFAGEPQHF
TGTTCCAGCAGCTTTGCCGGTGAGCCCCAGCATTTT
>TRBD2|TRBV5-4|TRBJ2-7|few
CASSSGLAGGPGEQYF
TGTGCCAGCAGCTCGGGACTAGCGGGAGGTCCCGGCGAGCAGTACTTC